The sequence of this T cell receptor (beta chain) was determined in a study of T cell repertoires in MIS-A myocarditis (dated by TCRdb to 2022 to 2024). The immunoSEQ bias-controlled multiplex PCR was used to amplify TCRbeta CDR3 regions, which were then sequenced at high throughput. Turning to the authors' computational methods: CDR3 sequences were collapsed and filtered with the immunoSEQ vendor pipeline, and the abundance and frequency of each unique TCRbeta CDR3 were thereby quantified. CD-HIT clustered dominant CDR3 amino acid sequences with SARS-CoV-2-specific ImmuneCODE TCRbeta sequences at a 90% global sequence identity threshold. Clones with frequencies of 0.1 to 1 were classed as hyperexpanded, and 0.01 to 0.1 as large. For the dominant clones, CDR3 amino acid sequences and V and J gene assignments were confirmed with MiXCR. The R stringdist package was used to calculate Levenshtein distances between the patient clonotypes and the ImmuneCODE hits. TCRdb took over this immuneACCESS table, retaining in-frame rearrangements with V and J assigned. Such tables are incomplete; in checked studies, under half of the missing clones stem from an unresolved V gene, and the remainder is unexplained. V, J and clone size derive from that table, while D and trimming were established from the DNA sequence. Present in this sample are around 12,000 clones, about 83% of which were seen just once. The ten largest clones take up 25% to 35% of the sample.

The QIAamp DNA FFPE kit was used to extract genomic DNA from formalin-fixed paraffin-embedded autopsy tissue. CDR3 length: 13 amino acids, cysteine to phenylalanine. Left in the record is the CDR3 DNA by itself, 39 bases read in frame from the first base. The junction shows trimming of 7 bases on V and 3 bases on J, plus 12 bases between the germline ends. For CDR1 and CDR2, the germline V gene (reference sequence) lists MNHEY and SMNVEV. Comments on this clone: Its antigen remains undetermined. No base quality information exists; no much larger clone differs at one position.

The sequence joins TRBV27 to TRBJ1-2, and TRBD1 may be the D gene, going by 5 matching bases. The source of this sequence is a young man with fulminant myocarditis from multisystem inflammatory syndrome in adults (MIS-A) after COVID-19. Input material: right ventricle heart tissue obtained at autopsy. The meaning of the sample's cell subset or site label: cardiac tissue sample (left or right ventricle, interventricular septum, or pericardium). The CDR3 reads CASTTQGDYGYTF. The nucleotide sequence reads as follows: TGTGCCAGCACCACCCAAGGGGACTATGGCTACACCTTC.